This TCR beta chain was found in a study of shared clonotypes between healthy human individuals. As for the study in general: Aged between 18 and 49, the donors were a couple of women and a few men. Study results and caveats: Sharing across four donors was highest in naive CD4 (around 5%) and lowest in memory CD8 (approximately 0.4%).

Comment on this clone: The antigen is undetermined.

Germline V gene sequence: CDR1 ENHRY, CDR2 SYGVKD. There are 13 residues in the CDR3. The V and J ends lost 7 bases and 0 bases respectively, with 7 bases between them. Using about 0.2 ug DNA, tens of thousands of T cell genomes, the sorted-subset replicate PCRs were run. Repertoires were generated with immunoSEQ multiplex PCR, while TCRdb's copy carries only in-frame clones and drops some. The repertoire holds a few million clones, around nine tenths seen once, with 0.14% in the top ten. The sequence was collected from a man in his late teens or twenties in good health. V gene TRBV10-3 combines with J gene TRBJ1-5; D is unclear. The sample comprised naive CD4+ T cells sorted from blood. Sample subset: CD45RA+ positively selected. The CDR3 spells CAITADSNQPQHF. The CDR3 DNA sequence: TGTGCCATCACGGCTGATAGCAATCAGCCCCAGCATTTT.